Listed here are 20 T cell receptor beta chains from one sample, sequenced in a study of cytomegalovirus exposure and HLA in healthy donors. The PCR employed 60 Vbeta primers together with 13 Jbeta primers. The table came from immunoSEQ multiplex PCR; TCRdb's copy has only in-frame clones and leaves some out. The sample lists approximately 59,000 clones, more than 75% occurring once. What was sequenced was PBMCs. The receptor set was obtained from a girl aged 5-17 years in good health and CMV-seropositive.

CDR3 residues: CASSLLAGGPGEQFF. The CDR3 region has the DNA TGTGCCAGCAGCTTACTAGCGGGGGGTCCGGGTGAGCAGTTCTTC. This chain joins TRBV11-2 and TRBJ2-1; 11 positions agree with TRBD2. The CDR3 runs 15 residues. Trimming at V came to 2 bases and at J to 9 bases, leaving 6 bases not matched to a gene. The germline V gene encodes CDR1 SGHAT and CDR2 FQNNGV.

The chain uses TRBV29-1 and TRBJ2-3; D unresolved. V dropped 4 bases and J dropped 0 bases, with 11 bases sitting between them. The CDR3 runs to 14 residues. Germline V gene sequence: CDR1 SQVTM, CDR2 ANQGSEA. The CDR3 region has the DNA TGCAGCGTTGGTCGCGGAGCGAGCACAGATACGCAGTATTTT. Its translation is CSVGRGASTDTQYF.

On this clone itself: A read error may account for a junction end that differs from germline. The V and J genes are TRBV7-6 and TRBJ2-1; 7 nucleotides align to TRBD1. CDR1 is SGHVS, CDR2 FNYEAQ, per germline. CDR3 length: 20 amino acids. The CDR3, as DNA: TGTGCCAGCACCTTACTTGGGCGCGGCCCCGGGACAGACCTCTACAATGAGCAGTTCTTC. The encoded protein is CASTLLGRGPGTDLYNEQFF.

This clone came up a few times. The gene calls are TRBV5-6 and TRBJ1-2; D is perhaps TRBD1 (5 bases). CDR1 is SGHDT and CDR2 is YYEEEE in the germline V gene. Trimming removed 4 bases from V and 4 bases from J, with 11 bases in between. This CDR3 has 13 amino acids. The DNA for the CDR3 is TGTGCCAGCAGCCTGGACACCCTCTATGGCTACACCTTC. It is translated as CASSLDTLYGYTF. The full variable domain, in which reference TRBV5-6 and TRBJ1-2 provide the parts outside the CDR3, is DAGVTQSPTHLIKTRGQQVTLRCSPKSGHDTVSWYQQALGQGPQFIFQYYEEEERQRGNFPDRFSGHQFPNYSSELNVNALLLGDSALYLCASSLDTLYGYTFGSGTRLTVV.

The chain uses TRBV6-6 and TRBJ2-1; 14 nucleotides line up with TRBD2. J lost 3 bases, V lost 5 bases, and 3 bases had no gene match. In germline, CDR1 is MNHNY, CDR2 SVGAGI (reference sequence). This CDR3 region has 16 residues. The CDR3 bases are TGTGCCAGCAGTAGACTAGCGGGAGGGAACTACAATGAGCAGTTCTTC. Translating it yields CASSRLAGGNYNEQFF.

The gene calls are TRBV7-9 and TRBJ1-6; 9 bases fit TRBD1. The germline V gene encodes CDR1 SEHNR and CDR2 FQNEAQ (reference sequence). The trim removed 5 bases at V and 5 bases at J, leaving 4 bases unmatched. The CDR3 is 15 residues long. The CDR3 loop is CASSLRTGDNSPLHF. In DNA form, the CDR3 reads TGTGCCAGCAGCCTCCGGACAGGGGATAATTCACCCCTCCACTTT. Full variable domain (rest looked up from reference TRBV7-9 and TRBJ1-6): DTGVSQNPRHKITKRGQNVTFRCDPISEHNRLYWYRQTLGQGPEFLTYFQNEAQLEKSRLLSDRFSAERPKGSFSTLEIQRTEQGDSAMYLCASSLRTGDNSPLHFGNGTRLTVT.

The V call is TRBV18, the J call TRBJ2-1, with 7 bases aligning to TRBD2. The V gene's germline CDR1 is KGHSH and CDR2 LQKENI. J was trimmed by 9 bases and V by 5 bases; bases with no gene match: 13. The CDR3 length is 15 residues. This CDR3 reads CASSSSGGEASEQFF. The CDR3 region has the DNA TGTGCCAGCTCATCATCGGGGGGTGAGGCGAGTGAGCAGTTCTTC.

This clone was seen a few times. The CDR3 loop is CAIRPGKTYNSPLHF. Here the CDR3 DNA reads TGTGCCATCAGGCCCGGGAAGACCTATAATTCACCCCTCCACTTT. This chain uses TRBV10-3 with TRBJ1-6; D is ambiguous. V lost 6 bases to trimming and J lost 2 bases, with 11 bases between them. Germline V lookup: CDR1 ENHRY, CDR2 SYGVKD. The length of the CDR3 is 15 residues.

The rearrangement uses TRBV5-1 and TRBJ2-7; 11 nucleotides align to TRBD2. CDR1 SGHRS and CDR2 YFSETQ come from the germline V gene. This CDR3 comprises 17 residues. With 4 bases clipped from V and 7 bases from J, the junction kept 16 bases outside the gene matches. CDR3 in DNA: TGCGCCAGCAGCCTAAACCGGACTAGCGGGCCGGGGGATGAGCAGTACTTC. Translated: CASSLNRTSGPGDEQYF.

The rearrangement uses TRBV11-2 and TRBJ2-1, with D hard to call. Germline V gene sequence: CDR1 SGHAT, CDR2 FQNNGV. The V end lost 3 bases, the J end lost 8 bases, and 11 bases lay between the germline ends. The CDR3 totals 13 residues. The CDR3 DNA is TGTGCCAGCAGCTTGGGCCCAGAGCATGAGCAGTTCTTC. Its translation: CASSLGPEHEQFF.

This clone was counted a few times. The V call is TRBV28, the J call TRBJ1-1; no reliable D call. This CDR3 is built from 16 residues. Germline V lookup: CDR1 MDHEN, CDR2 SYDVKM. V lost 1 base to trimming and J lost 1 base, with 13 bases between them. The chain's CDR3 is CASSLYFGIPNTEAFF. CDR3 nucleotide sequence: TGTGCCAGCAGTTTATATTTCGGGATCCCGAACACTGAAGCTTTCTTT.

This chain joins TRBV6-5 and TRBJ2-7; 9 bases line up with TRBD1. The germline gives CDR1 MNHEY, CDR2 SVGAGI. V trimming: 0 bases; J trimming: 6 bases; junction bases outside the gene matches: 6. The CDR3 contains 15 residues. The CDR3 spells CASSYSGTGSLEQYF. DNA of the CDR3: TGTGCCAGCAGTTACTCCGGGACAGGGTCTCTCGAGCAGTACTTC.

This clone occurred a few times. The rearrangement links TRBV29-1 to TRBJ1-1; D is possibly TRBD1 (5 bases). V lost 3 bases to trimming and J lost 3 bases, with 14 bases between them. Germline-derived CDR1 and CDR2 are SQVTM and ANQGSEA. The CDR3 loop spans 14 amino acids. The CDR3 DNA is TGCAGCGTTGACGCTAGGGGTACGCACACTGAAGCTTTCTTT. It yields the protein CSVDARGTHTEAFF.

The V gene is TRBV30, the J gene TRBJ1-5; D might be TRBD1 (5 bases). This CDR3 contains 14 residues. Trimming removed 0 bases from V and 4 bases from J, with 10 bases in between. Per germline, CDR1 GTSNPN and CDR2 SVGIG (reference sequence). CDR3 residues: CAWSVGAGNQPQHF. CDR3 nucleotide sequence: TGTGCCTGGAGTGTAGGGGCCGGTAATCAGCCCCAGCATTTT.

As concerns this clone: The same CDR3 can be traced to other DNA sequences in this sample. V usage is TRBV5-1 and J usage is TRBJ1-1; tentative D call: TRBD1 (5 bases). V lost 0 bases, J lost 5 bases, and 8 bases lay in between. Germline CDR1 is SGHRS and CDR2 is YFSETQ. The length of the CDR3 is 13 residues. Here the CDR3 reads CASSLGGGTEAFF. The CDR3 coding sequence is TGCGCCAGCAGCTTGGGGGGCGGAACTGAAGCTTTCTTT. The full variable domain, its missing parts supplied by reference TRBV5-1 and TRBJ1-1, is KAGVTQTPRYLIKTRGQQVTLSCSPISGHRSVSWYQQTPGQGLQFLFEYFSETQRNKGNFPGRFSGRQFSNSRSEMNVSTLELGDSALYLCASSLGGGTEAFFGQGTRLTVV.

V and J are TRBV5-4 and TRBJ2-2; D might be TRBD2 (6 bases). CDR3 length: 16 residues. CDR1 and CDR2 (germline): SGHNT, YYREEE (reference sequence). V lost 0 bases and J 0 bases, leaving 9 bases between the germline ends. In DNA form, the CDR3 reads TGTGCCAGCAGCTTGGCCGCGGGGACGAACACCGGGGAGCTGTTTTTT. Residues: CASSLAAGTNTGELFF. Full variable domain (rest looked up from reference TRBV5-4 and TRBJ2-2): ETGVTQSPTHLIKTRGQQVTLRCSSQSGHNTVSWYQQALGQGPQFIFQYYREEENGRGNFPPRFSGLQFPNYSSELNVNALELDDSALYLCASSLAAGTNTGELFFGEGSRLTVL.

The J gene is TRBJ2-2, the V gene TRBV5-4, with TRBD1 matching 7 bases. Germline assignment: CDR1 SGHNT and CDR2 YYREEE (reference sequence). The CDR3 loop spans 15 amino acids. With V trimmed by 4 bases and J by 1 base, 4 bases remained unmatched. CDR3 sequence: CASSQGQLNTGELFF. The CDR3 nucleotides are TGTGCCAGCAGCCAGGGACAGCTGAACACCGGGGAGCTGTTTTTT.

This chain links TRBV7-8 with TRBJ1-4; 9 nucleotides align to TRBD1. Per the germline V gene, CDR1 is SGHVS and CDR2 is FQNEAQ. J was trimmed by 7 bases and V by 5 bases; bases with no gene match: 20. This CDR3 comprises 19 residues. CDR3 protein: CASSPDFWRTGATPEKLFF. The DNA for the CDR3 is TGTGCCAGCAGCCCGGATTTCTGGAGGACAGGGGCAACACCTGAAAAACTGTTTTTT.

This clone was detected only once. This chain joins TRBV5-8 and TRBJ1-4; D is uncertain. This CDR3 spans 14 amino acids. The germline gives CDR1 SGHTS, CDR2 YDEGEE. The V end was cut by 6 bases, the J end by 2 bases, with 11 bases between. The CDR3 loop reads CASTVRQTNEKLFF. CDR3 coding DNA: TGTGCCAGCACCGTGAGGCAGACTAATGAAAAACTGTTTTTT.

The CDR3 is CASEAGNSYEQYF. The DNA of the CDR3 is TGTGCCAGCGAAGCGGGGAACTCCTACGAGCAGTACTTC. V and J are TRBV6-1 and TRBJ2-7; 7 bases line up with TRBD2. The V and J ends lost 8 bases and 0 bases, in that order; junction bases with no gene match: 4. CDR1 and CDR2 (germline): MNHNS, SASEGT. The length of the CDR3 is 13 residues.